This TCR beta chain appears in the sequencing data of a study of shared clonotypes between healthy human individuals. Some clones are missing from TCRdb's copy, which holds only in-frame ones; the method was immunoSEQ multiplex PCR. The data show about a million clones, about three quarters seen once. Regarding the study as a whole: Clonotypes that were shared across several donors made up around 5% of naive CD4 clonotypes.

V lost 0 bases, J lost 6 bases, and 15 bases lay in between. The length of the CDR3 is 14 residues. Germline V CDR1 and CDR2: SQVTM, ANQGSEA. This clone turned up a few times. Antigen specificity is unknown. Sequencing input: memory CD4+ T cells sorted from blood. As to subset: CD45RA-negative fraction. This TCR was recovered from a man aged 18-30 years in good health. This chain links TRBV29-1 with TRBJ2-7; D perhaps matches TRBD1 (6 bases). CDR3: CSVEDGQLFREQYF. Written as DNA, the CDR3 is TGCAGCGTTGAAGATGGACAGTTGTTTCGCGAGCAGTACTTC.